The entry below gives a single T cell receptor beta chain sequence along with its context. Generated by immunoSEQ multiplex PCR, the TCRdb table keeps only in-frame clones and is missing some. The sample includes approximately 300,000 clones, roughly nine tenths of them seen just once. The participants were between roughly 18 and 90 years old and came from fewer than 25 US areas. This sample stems from a study of blood T cell repertoires in COVID-19. Study details: T cells, B-cell-depleted T cells, or PBMCs provided the cDNA or gDNA that served as material.

The CDR3 totals 13 residues. Germline assignment: CDR1 MNHEY and CDR2 SVGEGT. With 4 bases removed from V and 3 bases from J, the gap between germline ends came to 10 bases. The receptor's source is a woman aged 25 to 45 who had recovered from COVID-19. The sequencing sample was made of PBMCs or T cells enriched from blood (not recorded which). V and J are TRBV6-2 or TRBV6-3 and TRBJ2-7; D is uncertain. CDR3 sequence: CASSFELGYEQYF. CDR3 DNA sequence: TGTGCCAGCAGTTTCGAGCTAGGCTACGAGCAGTACTTC.